The 25 T cell receptor beta chains presented below share a single source sample, sequenced in a study of cytomegalovirus exposure and HLA in healthy donors. The PCR contained 60 Vbeta and 13 Jbeta primers. Profiled with immunoSEQ multiplex PCR; TCRdb holds only in-frame clones, not every one. The repertoire table contains under 200,000 clones. What was sequenced was PBMCs. These receptors were taken from a man younger than 45 in good health and CMV-seronegative.

V usage is TRBV29-1 and J usage is TRBJ1-4; 9 bases line up with TRBD1. CDR1 is SQVTM, CDR2 ANQGSEA, per germline. The junction had 8 bases not matched to a gene; V was cut back by 4 bases and J by 5 bases. CDR3 size: 15 residues. CDR3 in amino acids: CSVGLTGTGNEKLFF. CDR3 sequence (DNA): TGCAGCGTTGGACTAACCGGGACAGGGAATGAAAAACTGTTTTTT.

The rearrangement joins TRBV6-5 to TRBJ1-5, with 8 positions matching TRBD1. Germline lookup yields CDR1 MNHEY and CDR2 SVGAGI. CDR3 length equals 14 residues. V was pared by 6 bases and J by 4 bases, with 5 bases of the junction left unmatched. Here the CDR3 reads CASSQWTGNQPQHF. CDR3 bases: TGTGCCAGCAGCCAGTGGACAGGGAATCAGCCCCAGCATTTT.

The CDR3 DNA is TGTGCCAGCAGCGCAGGGATAAGGGGAACCAACTATGGCTACACCTTC. It translates to CASSAGIRGTNYGYTF. The chain combines TRBV13 with TRBJ1-2; TRBD1 is a possible D gene (5 bases). This CDR3 contains 16 residues. The V end lost 5 bases, the J end lost 2 bases, and 18 bases lay between the germline ends. Germline V gene data show CDR1 as PRHDT and CDR2 as FYEKMQ (reference sequence).

This chain uses TRBV18 with TRBJ2-7; 10 positions match TRBD1. The CDR3 consists of 15 residues. Trimming removed 6 bases from V and 3 bases from J; junction bases left unmatched: 8. CDR1 and CDR2 from the germline V gene are KGHSH and LQKENI. The DNA of the CDR3 is TGTGCCAGCTCCCCGACAGGGGGCGACCTCTACGAGCAGTACTTC. Protein product: CASSPTGGDLYEQYF.

The chain links TRBV7-2 to TRBJ2-7; TRBD1 aligns across 9 bases. The J segment lost 1 base and the V segment lost 1 base, leaving 2 bases of the junction unmatched. The CDR3 contains 15 residues. In germline, CDR1 is SGHTA, CDR2 FQGNSA. The CDR3 sequence: CASSLGQGVSYEQYF. Here the CDR3 DNA reads TGTGCCAGCAGCTTAGGACAGGGGGTTTCCTACGAGCAGTACTTC.

The V gene is TRBV5-8, the J gene TRBJ1-1; no clear D. Germline values: CDR1 SGHTS, CDR2 YDEGEE. CDR3 length: 14 residues. The germline V and J ends were trimmed by 4 bases and 4 bases, with 14 bases remaining between them. The chain's CDR3 is CASSPGFEGTEAFF. CDR3 coding DNA: TGTGCCAGCAGCCCGGGTTTTGAGGGCACTGAAGCTTTCTTT.

The chain couples TRBV5-1 to TRBJ2-7, with TRBD2 as a possible D gene (5 bases). Germline values: CDR1 SGHRS, CDR2 YFSETQ. The CDR3 length is 14 residues. Trimming took off 4 bases at V and 1 base at J, with 12 bases between the two ends. CDR3 region: CASSLAGRSYEQYF. The CDR3 bases are TGCGCCAGCAGCCTAGCAGGACGGTCCTACGAGCAGTACTTC.

For this clone: Other DNA variants within this sample encode the same CDR3. The rearrangement links TRBV6-5 to TRBJ2-7; D unclear. Germline CDR1 and CDR2: MNHEY and SVGAGI. CDR3 length: 12 amino acids. V lost 6 bases and J 3 bases, leaving 9 bases between the germline ends. CDR3 sequence reads: CASSSSGYEQYF. As DNA, the CDR3 is TGTGCCAGCAGCTCATCAGGCTACGAGCAGTACTTC.

This sequence joins TRBV19 and TRBJ1-1; no reliable D call. CDR1 is LNHDA and CDR2 is SQIVND in the germline V gene (reference sequence). The CDR3 runs 14 residues. The ends were cut back, 0 bases at V and 1 base at J, with 6 bases in the middle. The DNA for the CDR3 is TGTGCCAGTAGTATAGAGGCAGAGAACACTGAAGCTTTCTTT. Translating it yields CASSIEAENTEAFF.

CDR3 amino acids: CASSRDRGPGGYGYTF. The CDR3 bases are TGTGCCAGTAGTAGGGACAGGGGACCAGGAGGCTATGGCTACACCTTC. J is TRBJ1-2 and V is TRBV19; 10 bases map to TRBD1. The CDR3 loop spans 16 amino acids. Germline CDR1 and CDR2: LNHDA and SQIVND (reference sequence). J lost 4 bases, V lost 4 bases, and 9 bases had no gene match.

The chain uses TRBV6-5 and TRBJ2-2; 10 positions agree with TRBD1. V dropped 11 bases and J dropped 5; count of bases not matched to a gene: 8. Germline CDR1 MNHEY, CDR2 SVGAGI. The CDR3 runs 14 residues. CDR3 amino acids: CAARGTGETGELFF. CDR3 nucleotide sequence: TGTGCCGCCCGAGGGACAGGGGAAACCGGGGAGCTGTTTTTT.

The V gene is TRBV2, the J gene TRBJ1-2, with a weak D call TRBD1 (6 bases). Germline V gives CDR1 SNHLY, CDR2 FYNNEI. V was shortened by 6 bases and J by 6 bases, with 14 bases between the two germline ends. The CDR3 consists of 13 residues. This chain's CDR3 is CASRSTGSHGYTF. DNA for the CDR3: TGTGCCAGCAGGTCAACAGGGTCTCATGGCTACACCTTC.

This chain connects TRBV19 to TRBJ2-2, with 10 positions matching TRBD2. The V gene's germline CDR1 is LNHDA and CDR2 SQIVND (reference sequence). The CDR3 has 15 amino acids. V was clipped by 3 bases and J by 7 bases; unmatched bases: 5. The CDR3: CASSIYSGRYGELFF. The CDR3 DNA sequence: TGTGCCAGTAGTATCTATAGCGGGAGGTACGGGGAGCTGTTTTTT.

The CDR3 protein is CASQMTSATDTQYF. The CDR3 bases are TGTGCCAGCCAAATGACTAGCGCGACAGATACGCAGTATTTT. The chain carries TRBV2 and TRBJ2-3; TRBD2 agrees at 8 bases. V dropped 8 bases and J dropped 3; count of bases not matched to a gene: 7. CDR3 size: 14 residues. Germline values: CDR1 SNHLY, CDR2 FYNNEI.

The chain has TRBV11-3 and TRBJ2-2; a possible D gene is TRBD2 (5 bases). Trimming cost V 4 bases and J 0 bases, with 9 bases left between them. CDR1 and CDR2 (germline): SGHNT, YENEEA. The length of the CDR3 is 15 residues. DNA of the CDR3: TGTGCCAGCAGCTCCTCGGGGACGAACACCGGGGAGCTGTTTTTT. Its translation is CASSSSGTNTGELFF.

This chain connects TRBV27 to TRBJ1-3; 7 bases are shared with TRBD1. Germline loops: CDR1 MNHEY, CDR2 SMNVEV (reference sequence). The CDR3 length is 14 residues. The V segment lost 6 bases and the J segment 4 bases; nucleotides outside the gene matches: 6. CDR3 sequence (DNA): TGTGCCAGCAGCCGGGGGACAGTCGGAAACACCATATATTTT. Its protein is CASSRGTVGNTIYF.

The chain uses TRBV6-6 and TRBJ1-2, with D unclear. Germline CDR1 reads MNHNY; CDR2 reads SVGAGI (reference sequence). There are 13 residues in the CDR3. Trimming cost V 5 bases and J 8 bases, with 15 bases left between them. Here the CDR3 DNA reads TGTGCCAGCAGTGCCCCGAGCTCTCAAGGCTACACCTTC. It encodes CASSAPSSQGYTF.

This chain connects TRBV19 to TRBJ2-7, with 9 bases that match TRBD2. Germline lookup yields CDR1 LNHDA and CDR2 SQIVND (reference sequence). The V segment lost 3 bases and the J segment 4 bases; nucleotides outside the gene matches: 7. This CDR3 is built from 15 residues. DNA for the CDR3: TGTGCCAGTAGTATCGTATCTAGCGGGGTGTACGAGCAGTACTTC. Translation: CASSIVSSGVYEQYF.

V gene TRBV9 combines with J gene TRBJ2-3; 7 bases fit TRBD2. J lost 0 bases, V lost 4 bases, and 5 bases had no gene match. Germline V gives CDR1 SGDLS, CDR2 YYNGEE. The CDR3 extends over 15 amino acids. CDR3 DNA sequence: TGTGCCAGCAGCTATGGGACTACTAGCACAGATACGCAGTATTTT. Translated, it gives CASSYGTTSTDTQYF.

Points on this clone: The junction does not match germline at one end; this may be a read error. The chain links TRBV28 to TRBJ2-7, with D maybe TRBD2 (6 bases). The CDR3 has 13 residues. From germline, CDR1 is MDHEN and CDR2 SYDVKM. Written as DNA, the CDR3 is TGTGCCAGCAGTTGGGGTGGGACGGGGGATCAGGACTTC. Protein product: CASSWGGTGDQDF. Complete variable domain (other parts from reference TRBV28 and TRBJ2-7): DVKVTQSSRYLVKRTGEKVFLECVQDMDHENMFWYRQDPGLGLRLIYFSYDVKMKEKGDIPEGYSVSREKKERFSLILESASTNQTSMYLCASSWGGTGDQDFGPGTRLTVT.

The chain combines TRBV11-2 with TRBJ1-1; D remains ambiguous. The ends were cut back, 1 base at V and 3 bases at J, with 6 bases in the middle. This CDR3 has 13 amino acids. Germline CDR1 and CDR2: SGHAT and FQNNGV. CDR3 loop: CASSLVRDTEAFF. CDR3 bases: TGTGCCAGCAGCTTAGTTCGGGACACTGAAGCTTTCTTT.

The rearrangement joins TRBV30 to TRBJ1-4, with D unresolved. The CDR3 is made up of 14 amino acids. In germline, CDR1 is GTSNPN, CDR2 SVGIG (reference sequence). V gave up 5 bases and J gave up 3 bases, with 13 bases separating them. The CDR3 DNA sequence: TGTGCCTGGGCATATTCCGGGGCTAATGAAAAACTGTTTTTT. It specifies CAWAYSGANEKLFF. The entire variable domain, with the rest obtained from reference TRBV30 and TRBJ1-4, is as follows: SQTIHQWPATLVQPVGSPLSLECTVEGTSNPNLYWYRQAAGRGLQLLFYSVGIGQISSEVPQNLSASRPQDRQFILSSKKLLLSDSGFYLCAWAYSGANEKLFFGSGTQLSVL.

The rearrangement uses TRBV25-1 and TRBJ1-4, with TRBD1 matching over 7 bases. This CDR3 is 17 amino acids long. Germline CDR1 and CDR2: MGHDK and SYGVNS. With V trimmed by 3 bases and J by 0 bases, 7 bases remained unmatched. CDR3 nucleotides: TGTGCCAGCAGTGAGTTAGAGGGGGCGTCAACTAATGAAAAACTGTTTTTT. This translates into CASSELEGASTNEKLFF.

The chain uses TRBV6-5 and TRBJ2-3, with D uncertain. The germline V gene encodes CDR1 MNHEY and CDR2 SVGAGI. CDR3 length: 14 residues. V was clipped by 0 bases and J by 0 bases, with 4 bases between them. The CDR3 bases are TGTGCCAGCAGTTACTCGACTAGCACAGATACGCAGTATTTT. It yields the protein CASSYSTSTDTQYF.

This chain uses TRBV28 with TRBJ2-3; 8 nucleotides align to TRBD1. Germline CDR1 is MDHEN and CDR2 is SYDVKM. V dropped 5 bases and J dropped 3; count of bases not matched to a gene: 7. CDR3 length equals 15 residues. The CDR3 spells CASSIPQGATDTQYF. Here the CDR3 DNA reads TGTGCCAGCAGTATCCCCCAGGGGGCAACAGATACGCAGTATTTT. The variable domain in full, completed from reference TRBV28 and TRBJ2-3, reads DVKVTQSSRYLVKRTGEKVFLECVQDMDHENMFWYRQDPGLGLRLIYFSYDVKMKEKGDIPEGYSVSREKKERFSLILESASTNQTSMYLCASSIPQGATDTQYFGPGTRLTVL.